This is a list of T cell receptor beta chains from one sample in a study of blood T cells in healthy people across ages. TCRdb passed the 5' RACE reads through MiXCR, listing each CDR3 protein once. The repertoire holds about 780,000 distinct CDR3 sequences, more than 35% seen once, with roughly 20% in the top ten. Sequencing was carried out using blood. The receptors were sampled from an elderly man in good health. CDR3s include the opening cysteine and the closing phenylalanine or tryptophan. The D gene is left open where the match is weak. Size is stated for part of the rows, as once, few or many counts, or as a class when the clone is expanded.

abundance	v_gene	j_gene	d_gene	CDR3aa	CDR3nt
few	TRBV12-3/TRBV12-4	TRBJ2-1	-	CASSLRLALSVEQFF	TGTGCCAGCAGTTTAAGGCTAGCTTTGAGTGTTGAGCAGTTCTTC
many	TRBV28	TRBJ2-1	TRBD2	CASSVSGGLYNEQFF	TGTGCCAGCAGTGTCTCGGGAGGACTTTACAATGAGCAGTTCTTC
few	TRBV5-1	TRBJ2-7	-	CASSPASRAYEQYF	TGCGCCAGCAGTCCGGCTTCAAGAGCCTACGAGCAGTACTTC
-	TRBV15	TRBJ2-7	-	CATSRDPRYYEQYF	TGTGCCACCAGCAGAGATCCCCGCTACTACGAGCAGTACTTC
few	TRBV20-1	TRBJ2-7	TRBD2	CSAEPGLEYEQYF	TGCAGTGCGGAACCGGGACTAGAATACGAGCAGTACTTC
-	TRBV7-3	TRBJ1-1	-	CTSSSTANTEAFF	TGTACCAGCAGCTCGACCGCGAACACTGAAGCTTTCTTT
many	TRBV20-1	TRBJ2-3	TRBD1	CSALDRSTDTQYF	TGCAGTGCTCTGGACAGGAGCACAGATACGCAGTATTTT
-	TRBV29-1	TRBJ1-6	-	CSVGLRGDSPLHF	TGCAGCGTAGGCCTTCGGGGAGATTCACCCCTCCACTTT
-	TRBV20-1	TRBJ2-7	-	CSAGPAGRSYEQYF	TGCAGTGCTGGGCCTGCCGGTAGATCCTACGAGCAGTACTTC
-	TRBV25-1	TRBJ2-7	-	CAKFYEQYF	TGTGCCAAATTCTACGAGCAGTACTTC
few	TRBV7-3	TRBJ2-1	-	CASSTGPELGEQFF	TGTGCCAGCAGCACCGGGCCTGAGTTAGGGGAGCAGTTCTTC
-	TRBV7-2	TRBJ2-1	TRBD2	CASSSSSGSSEQFF	TGTGCCAGCAGCTCCTCTAGCGGAAGCTCGGAGCAGTTCTTC
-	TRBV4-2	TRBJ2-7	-	CASSQADNNVDEQYF	TGTGCCAGCAGCCAAGCTGACAACAATGTGGACGAGCAGTACTTC
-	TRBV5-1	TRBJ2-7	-	CASSPGSAGAEQYF	TGCGCCAGCAGCCCCGGTAGCGCCGGGGCCGAGCAGTACTTC
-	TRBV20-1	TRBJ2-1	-	CSARVSPARNEQFF	TGCAGTGCTAGAGTATCCCCGGCTCGGAATGAGCAGTTCTTC
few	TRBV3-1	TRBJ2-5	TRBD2	CASSQGTSGDDYF	TGTGCCAGCAGCCAAGGGACTAGCGGAGACGACTACTTC
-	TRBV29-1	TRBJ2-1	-	CSGHRDLEQFF	TGCAGCGGCCACAGAGATCTCGAGCAGTTCTTC
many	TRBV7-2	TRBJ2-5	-	CASSLDSGGQQETQYF	TGTGCCAGCAGCTTAGACTCCGGCGGCCAGCAAGAGACCCAGTACTTC
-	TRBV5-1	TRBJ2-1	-	CASSLAANSYNEQFF	TGCGCCAGCAGCTTAGCAGCGAACTCCTACAATGAGCAGTTCTTC
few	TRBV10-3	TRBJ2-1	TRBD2	CAITSREGSYNEQFF	TGTGCCATCACGAGCCGGGAGGGTTCCTACAATGAGCAGTTCTTC
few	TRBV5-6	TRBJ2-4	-	CASSFGQAKNIQYF	TGTGCCAGCAGCTTTGGACAGGCCAAAAACATTCAGTACTTC
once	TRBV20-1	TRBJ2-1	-	CSARDRASEVRQFF	TGCAGTGCTAGAGATCGGGCTAGCGAGGTGAGGCAGTTCTTC
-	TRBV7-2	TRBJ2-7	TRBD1	CASSYTGAAYEQYF	TGTGCCAGCAGTTATACAGGGGCGGCATACGAGCAGTACTTC
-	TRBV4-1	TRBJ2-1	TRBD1	CASSQATGAYNEQFF	TGCGCCAGCAGCCAAGCGACAGGGGCCTACAATGAGCAGTTCTTC
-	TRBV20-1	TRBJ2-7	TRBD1	CSANPLDRVGIYEQYF	TGCAGTGCTAACCCCCTGGACAGGGTCGGAATCTACGAGCAGTACTTC
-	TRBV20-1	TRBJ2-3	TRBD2	CSARASGRTDTQYF	TGCAGTGCTAGAGCTAGCGGGAGGACAGATACGCAGTATTTT
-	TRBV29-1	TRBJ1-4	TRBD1	CSVRTGGNEKLFF	TGCAGCGTTCGGACAGGGGGAAATGAAAAACTGTTTTTT
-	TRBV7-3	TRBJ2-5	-	CASSLGGATVLGETQYF	TGTGCCAGCAGCTTAGGGGGTGCAACCGTACTGGGAGAGACCCAGTACTTC
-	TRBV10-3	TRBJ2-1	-	CAIGGIDYNEQFF	TGTGCCATAGGAGGGATCGATTACAATGAGCAGTTCTTC
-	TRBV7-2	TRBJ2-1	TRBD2	CASSRGRASEQFF	TGTGCCAGCAGTCGCGGGAGGGCATCTGAGCAGTTCTTC
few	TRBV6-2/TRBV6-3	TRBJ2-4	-	CASRLTAGYIQYF	TGTGCCAGCAGACTAACTGCAGGTTACATTCAGTACTTC
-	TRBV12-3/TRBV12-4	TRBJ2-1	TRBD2	CASSSTSGVGYEQFF	TGTGCCAGCAGTTCGACTAGCGGGGTGGGTTATGAGCAGTTCTTC
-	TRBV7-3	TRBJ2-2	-	CASSETDLGELFF	TGTGCCAGCAGCGAAACAGATCTCGGGGAGCTGTTTTTT
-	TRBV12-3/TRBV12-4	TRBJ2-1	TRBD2	CASSLLAGENNEQFF	TGTGCCAGCAGTTTACTGGCGGGAGAGAACAATGAGCAGTTCTTC
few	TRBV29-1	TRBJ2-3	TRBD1	CSVGMGQGAGDTQYF	TGCAGCGTTGGGATGGGGCAGGGGGCTGGAGATACGCAGTATTTT
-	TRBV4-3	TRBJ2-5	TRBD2	CASSQVSGRGSGEAQYF	TGCGCCAGCAGCCAAGTTAGCGGGAGAGGTAGTGGGGAGGCCCAGTACTTC
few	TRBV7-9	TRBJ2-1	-	CASSWGGSDRDILLNEQFF	TGTGCCAGCAGCTGGGGGGGCTCGGACCGGGACATCTTACTCAATGAGCAGTTCTTC
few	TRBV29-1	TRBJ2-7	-	CSVDLPFSSYNEQYF	TGCAGCGTTGACCTTCCGTTTAGCTCCTACAATGAGCAGTACTTC
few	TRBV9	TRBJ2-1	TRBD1	CASSVEDWVAGQGNNEQFF	TGTGCCAGCAGCGTAGAAGATTGGGTGGCGGGACAGGGTAACAATGAGCAGTTCTTC
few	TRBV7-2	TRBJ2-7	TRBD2	CASSSHSGLARYEQYF	TGTGCCAGCAGCTCTCACAGTGGACTAGCGAGATACGAGCAGTACTTC
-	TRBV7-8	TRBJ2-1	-	CASSFSSSELRANEQFF	TGTGCCAGCAGCTTCTCATCTAGCGAGCTGAGGGCAAATGAGCAGTTCTTC
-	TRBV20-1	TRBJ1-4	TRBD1	CSATWPRDRDEKLFF	TGCAGTGCTACCTGGCCAAGGGACAGGGATGAAAAACTGTTTTTT
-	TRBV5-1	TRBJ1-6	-	CASSLDGGRSPLHF	TGCGCCAGCAGCTTGGATGGGGGCAGATCACCCCTCCACTTT
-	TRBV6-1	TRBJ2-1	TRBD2	CASSAGGGIPYNEQFF	TGTGCCAGCAGTGCGGGGGGGGGAATTCCCTACAATGAGCAGTTCTTC
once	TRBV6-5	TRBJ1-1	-	CTSSLNGGAEAFF	TGCACCAGCAGTCTGAACGGGGGAGCTGAAGCTTTCTTT
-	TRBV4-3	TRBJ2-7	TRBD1	CASSQLGQGNEQYF	TGCGCCAGCAGCCAACTGGGACAGGGGAACGAGCAGTACTTC
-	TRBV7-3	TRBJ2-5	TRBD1	CASSQYRGKTQYF	TGTGCCAGCAGCCAATACAGGGGGAAGACCCAGTACTTC
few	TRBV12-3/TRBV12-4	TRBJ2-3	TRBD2	CASSFAGLAADTQYF	TGTGCCAGCAGTTTCGCGGGACTAGCTGCAGATACGCAGTATTTT
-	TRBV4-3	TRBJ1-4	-	CASSQDLGGENEKLFF	TGCGCCAGCAGCCAAGACTTGGGGGGAGAGAATGAAAAACTGTTTTTT
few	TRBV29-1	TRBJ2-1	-	CSVSGGRGYNEQFF	TGCAGCGTTTCAGGGGGGAGGGGTTACAATGAGCAGTTCTTC
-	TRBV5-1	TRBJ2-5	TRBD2	CASSSVTGGNEQYF	TGCGCCAGCAGCTCCGTGACGGGAGGGAATGAGCAGTACTTC
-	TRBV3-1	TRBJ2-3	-	CASSQGGADTDTQYF	TGTGCCAGCAGCCAAGGTGGAGCGGACACAGATACGCAGTATTTT
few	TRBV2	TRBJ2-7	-	CASSTGQTSSSSYEQYF	TGTGCCAGCAGCACCGGACAGACGTCCTCGAGCTCCTACGAGCAGTACTTC
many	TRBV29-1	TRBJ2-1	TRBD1	CSVRQQGAYNEQFF	TGCAGCGTTCGTCAACAGGGGGCCTACAATGAGCAGTTCTTC